This is a list of T cell receptor beta chains from one sample in a study of long-term antiretroviral therapy in people with HIV. Assay: immunoSEQ multiplex PCR; the TCRdb copy retains only in-frame clones and omits some. Of around 22,000 clones in the sample, roughly 94% were seen once. This specimen consisted of unsorted PBMCs, obtained more than 4.7 years after starting antiretroviral therapy. Source of these receptors: a woman aged 45-60 years with HIV. CDR3s include the opening cysteine and the closing phenylalanine or tryptophan. Each record gives: D gene, J gene, V gene, clone size, CDR3 DNA, CDR3 protein. The D gene is left open where the match is weak. Clone size is shown for a subset of rows, as once, few, many or a class of expanded clone.

d_gene: TRBD2; j_gene: TRBJ2-1; v_gene: TRBV5-6; abundance: NA; CDR3nt: TGTGCCAGCAGCTTCCGGACTAGCGGGACCAAATACAATGAGCAGTTCTTC; CDR3aa: CASSFRTSGTKYNEQFF
d_gene: TRBD2; j_gene: TRBJ2-7; v_gene: TRBV5-4; abundance: NA; CDR3nt: TGTGCCAGTTCGCCGGGAGGGGAAGGTTACGAGCAGTACTTC; CDR3aa: CASSPGGEGYEQYF
d_gene: TRBD2; j_gene: TRBJ2-3; v_gene: TRBV4-2; abundance: NA; CDR3nt: TGTGCCAGCAGCCAGGGTTGGGGAGGGCTAGAGGAAAGTACTAGCACAGATACGCAGTATTTT; CDR3aa: CASSQGWGGLEESTSTDTQYF
d_gene: TRBD2; j_gene: TRBJ2-1; v_gene: TRBV6-5; abundance: NA; CDR3nt: TGTGCCAGCAGGAGAGCGGGAGCGGTCAATGAGCAGTTCTTC; CDR3aa: CASRRAGAVNEQFF
d_gene: TRBD2; j_gene: TRBJ2-3; v_gene: TRBV4-1; abundance: NA; CDR3nt: TGCGCCAGCAGCCAATCGGCCGGGACTACCACAGATACGCAGTATTTT; CDR3aa: CASSQSAGTTTDTQYF
d_gene: NA; j_gene: TRBJ1-2; v_gene: TRBV18; abundance: NA; CDR3nt: TGTGCCAGCTCCAACGAGGCAGAAACCTATGGCTACACCTTC; CDR3aa: CASSNEAETYGYTF
d_gene: NA; j_gene: TRBJ2-7; v_gene: TRBV27; abundance: NA; CDR3nt: TGTGCCAGCAGGTTGGCGTGGCGGGGCTACGAGCAGTACTTC; CDR3aa: CASRLAWRGYEQYF
d_gene: TRBD1; j_gene: TRBJ1-1; v_gene: TRBV4-1; abundance: NA; CDR3nt: TGCGCCAGCAGCCAGCAGGGGGCGAGGAGAACTGAAGCTTTCTTT; CDR3aa: CASSQQGARRTEAFF
d_gene: TRBD1; j_gene: TRBJ1-1; v_gene: TRBV5-6; abundance: NA; CDR3nt: TGTGCCAGCAGTCGGCGGGGGACAGGGTTTTTCACTGAAGCTTTCTTT; CDR3aa: CASSRRGTGFFTEAFF
d_gene: TRBD1; j_gene: TRBJ1-5; v_gene: TRBV18; abundance: NA; CDR3nt: TGTGCCAGCTCACCTGGGGACAGGACGAATCAGCCCCAGCATTTT; CDR3aa: CASSPGDRTNQPQHF
d_gene: NA; j_gene: TRBJ2-2; v_gene: TRBV4-3; abundance: NA; CDR3nt: TGCGCCAGCAGCCAAGATAGTCCCAGGGCGAGCGGGGAGCTGTTTTTT; CDR3aa: CASSQDSPRASGELFF
d_gene: NA; j_gene: TRBJ1-1; v_gene: TRBV19; abundance: once; CDR3nt: TGTGCCAGTACCGACAGATTTGAAGCTTTCTTT; CDR3aa: CASTDRFEAFF
d_gene: NA; j_gene: TRBJ1-3; v_gene: TRBV5-1; abundance: NA; CDR3nt: TGCGCCAGCAGCCTTGGGGCAGGCTCTGGAAACACCATATATTTT; CDR3aa: CASSLGAGSGNTIYF
d_gene: NA; j_gene: TRBJ2-7; v_gene: TRBV7-9; abundance: NA; CDR3nt: TGTGCCAGCACCCAGGGGGGGTACGAGCAGTACTTC; CDR3aa: CASTQGGYEQYF
d_gene: TRBD1; j_gene: TRBJ1-1; v_gene: TRBV5-5; abundance: NA; CDR3nt: TGTGCCAGCAGCTACCGACAGGGGATTGGCACTGAAGCTTTCTTT; CDR3aa: CASSYRQGIGTEAFF
d_gene: NA; j_gene: TRBJ2-7; v_gene: TRBV4-2; abundance: once; CDR3nt: TGTGCCAGCAGCCAACCCGGACTGAATCCTTACGAGCAGTACTTC; CDR3aa: CASSQPGLNPYEQYF
d_gene: TRBD1; j_gene: TRBJ2-1; v_gene: TRBV29-1; abundance: NA; CDR3nt: TGCAGCGTTGAAGGGACAGGGGCGTACAATGAGCAGTTCTTC; CDR3aa: CSVEGTGAYNEQFF
d_gene: NA; j_gene: TRBJ1-3; v_gene: TRBV7-2; abundance: NA; CDR3nt: TGTGCCAGCAGCTTGGGCATCTCTGGAAACACCATATATTTT; CDR3aa: CASSLGISGNTIYF
d_gene: NA; j_gene: TRBJ2-1; v_gene: TRBV19; abundance: NA; CDR3nt: TGTGCCAGTCGAAATATGGGTAACTCCTACAATGAGCAGTTCTTC; CDR3aa: CASRNMGNSYNEQFF
d_gene: TRBD1; j_gene: TRBJ2-3; v_gene: TRBV2; abundance: NA; CDR3nt: TGTGCCAGCAGTGAGGCAGGGGGAGATACGCAGTATTTT; CDR3aa: CASSEAGGDTQYF
d_gene: TRBD1; j_gene: TRBJ1-1; v_gene: TRBV19; abundance: NA; CDR3nt: TGTGCCAGTAGTATTATGGCAGGGGGCCGGGCGGCTGAAGCTTTCTTT; CDR3aa: CASSIMAGGRAAEAFF
d_gene: NA; j_gene: TRBJ1-1; v_gene: TRBV10-3; abundance: NA; CDR3nt: TGTGCCATCAGTTTCCCCCCCGGGGCAGTCGGGAACACTGAAGCTTTCTTT; CDR3aa: CAISFPPGAVGNTEAFF
d_gene: NA; j_gene: TRBJ1-1; v_gene: TRBV5-4; abundance: NA; CDR3nt: TGTGCCAGCAGCGGAAAACAGGGTAACACTGAAGCTTTCTTT; CDR3aa: CASSGKQGNTEAFF
d_gene: NA; j_gene: TRBJ2-6; v_gene: TRBV5-4; abundance: NA; CDR3nt: TGTGCCAGCAGCTTATCGGGTCTTGGGGCCAACGTCCTGACTTTC; CDR3aa: CASSLSGLGANVLTF
d_gene: TRBD2; j_gene: TRBJ2-5; v_gene: TRBV13; abundance: NA; CDR3nt: TGTGCCAGCAGCCCAACCGGACTAGCGGGACAAGAGACCCAGTACTTC; CDR3aa: CASSPTGLAGQETQYF